These 20 T cell receptor beta chains were all obtained from the same sample, sequenced in a study of Ad26.COV2.S vaccination and SARS-CoV-2 variants. The repertoire was sequenced with immunoSEQ multiplex PCR; TCRdb's copy has only in-frame clones and lacks some. The data contain approximately 340,000 clones, about 91% of them seen just once; the ten biggest clones take up 3% to 4%. This specimen was peripheral blood, taken after recovery from COVID-19. Receptors were obtained from a human donor who had recovered from COVID-19.

The chain couples TRBV27 to TRBJ2-5; a weak D match, TRBD1 (5 bases). The germline gives CDR1 MNHEY, CDR2 SMNVEV (reference sequence). Trimming left V 0 bases short and J 4 bases short, with 6 bases between. The CDR3 covers 13 residues. CDR3: CASSLSGVETQYF. The CDR3 DNA follows: TGTGCCAGCAGTTTATCAGGGGTAGAGACCCAGTACTTC.

This clone was recorded once. The chain has TRBV11-1 and TRBJ2-1; D perhaps matches TRBD1 (8 bases). CDR1 is SGHAT, CDR2 FQDESV, per germline (reference sequence). The CDR3 covers 16 residues. V lost 5 bases, J lost 2 bases, and 16 bases lay in between. Here the CDR3 reads CASSALQGGAYNEQFF. DNA for the CDR3: TGTGCCAGCAGCGCCCTACAGGGGGGGGCCTACAATGAGCAGTTCTTC.

The chain combines TRBV6-2 or TRBV6-3 with TRBJ1-2; TRBD1 matches 7 bases. V lost 0 bases and J lost 0; bases outside the gene matches: 1. The CDR3 runs to 15 residues. Per the germline V gene, CDR1 is MNHEY and CDR2 is SVGEGT. The CDR3 DNA reads TGTGCCAGCAGTTACTCGGGACAGCCTAACTATGGCTACACCTTC. Protein product: CASSYSGQPNYGYTF.

The chain combines TRBV6-6 with TRBJ1-1; D possibly corresponds to TRBD1 (5 bases). Per germline, CDR1 MNHNY and CDR2 SVGAGI (reference sequence). Between the trimmed V and J ends, which lost 6 bases and 1 base, there was a span of 9 bases. The CDR3 has 13 residues. The CDR3 DNA sequence: TGTGCCAGCAGAGAACAGGAGAACACTGAAGCTTTCTTT. This encodes CASREQENTEAFF.

Worth noting for this clone: Other DNA variants within this sample encode the same CDR3. This sequence joins TRBV19 and TRBJ1-1, with D hard to call. The CDR3 length is 13 residues. Germline CDR1 reads LNHDA; CDR2 reads SQIVND (reference sequence). The V end lost 4 bases, the J end lost 0 bases, and 6 bases lay between the germline ends. The CDR3: CASSTGMNTEAFF. The CDR3 coding sequence is TGTGCCAGTAGTACCGGGATGAACACTGAAGCTTTCTTT.

The count of this clone is one. The chain is built from TRBV5-1 and TRBJ2-1; 8 bases align to TRBD2. This CDR3 region has 15 residues. The ends lost 0 bases at V and 5 bases at J; junction bases unmatched: 4. Per germline, CDR1 SGHRS and CDR2 YFSETQ. CDR3 bases: TGCGCCAGCAGCTTGGGGTTAGCGGGGAACAATGAGCAGTTCTTC. It specifies CASSLGLAGNNEQFF.

This clone has a handful of counts. This CDR3 reads CASSSRGDNSPLHF. CDR3 bases: TGTGCCAGCAGCTCCAGGGGGGATAATTCACCCCTCCACTTT. The J gene is TRBJ1-6, the V gene TRBV7-2, with 7 nucleotides matching TRBD1. The germline V gene encodes CDR1 SGHTA and CDR2 FQGNSA. The junction had 2 bases not matched to a gene; V was cut back by 4 bases and J by 5 bases. This CDR3 is 14 amino acids long.

V is TRBV3-1 (or the pseudogene TRBV3-2) and J is TRBJ2-4; D remains ambiguous. Germline CDR1 reads LGHDT; CDR2 reads YNNKEL (reference sequence). Trimming cost V 0 bases and J 0 bases, with 6 bases left between them. The CDR3 sequence is 15 residues long. CDR3 coding DNA: TGTGCCAGCAGCCAAGATCATTTAGCCAAAAACATTCAGTACTTC. Translation gives CASSQDHLAKNIQYF.

The rearrangement joins TRBV27 to TRBJ2-7; a weak D match, TRBD1 (6 bases). This CDR3 has 13 residues. The germline gives CDR1 MNHEY, CDR2 SMNVEV (reference sequence). V dropped 7 bases and J dropped 7 bases, with 17 bases sitting between them. CDR3 region: CASNRQGSREQYF. The CDR3 DNA follows: TGTGCCAGCAATCGGCAGGGGTCGAGAGAGCAGTACTTC.

The chain recombines TRBV9 with TRBJ1-2; D call uncertain. Per germline, CDR1 SGDLS and CDR2 YYNGEE. V was clipped by 0 bases and J by 4 bases, with 7 bases between them. The CDR3 runs 13 residues. The CDR3 protein is CASSVGSPYGYTF. In DNA form, the CDR3 reads TGTGCCAGCAGCGTAGGCAGCCCCTATGGCTACACCTTC. The full variable domain, in which reference TRBV9 and TRBJ1-2 provide the parts outside the CDR3, is DSGVTQTPKHLITATGQRVTLRCSPRSGDLSVYWYQQSLDQGLQFLIQYYNGEERAKGNILERFSAQQFPDLHSELNLSSLELGDSALYFCASSVGSPYGYTFGSGTRLTVV.

The chain has TRBV19 and TRBJ1-6; no clear D. Germline CDR1 LNHDA, CDR2 SQIVND (reference sequence). CDR3 length equals 15 residues. Between the trimmed V and J ends, which lost 9 bases and 3 bases, there was a span of 15 bases. CDR3 sequence: CASAVTIDYNSPLHF. CDR3 nucleotide sequence: TGTGCCAGCGCCGTGACAATTGACTATAATTCACCCCTCCACTTT.

Note on this clone: The same CDR3 arises from other DNA sequences in this sample as well. The rearrangement uses TRBV6-2 or TRBV6-3 and TRBJ1-1, with D unclear. Germline CDR1 MNHEY, CDR2 SVGEGT. The CDR3 sequence is 12 residues long. Trimming removed 0 bases at V and 2 bases at J, with 1 base between. The chain's CDR3 is CASSYSNTEAFF. CDR3 DNA: TGTGCCAGCAGTTACTCCAACACTGAAGCTTTCTTT.

This chain joins TRBV10-1 and TRBJ2-1, with 8 bases matching TRBD1. CDR3 length: 15 residues. Germline V CDR1 and CDR2: WNHNN, SYGVQD (reference sequence). V lost 3 bases to trimming and J lost 6 bases; unmatched junction nucleotides: 7. DNA for the CDR3: TGCGCCAGCAGTGACCTGACAGGGGACATCAATGAGCAGTTCTTC. As protein: CASSDLTGDINEQFF.

The chain couples TRBV10-3 to TRBJ1-5, with D possibly matching TRBD1 (6 bases). Germline lookup yields CDR1 ENHRY and CDR2 SYGVKD. The CDR3 consists of 16 residues. Trimming left V 2 bases short and J 1 base short, with 12 bases between. In DNA, the CDR3 is TGTGCCATCAGTGAGAAGGGGGGCGCGAGCAATCAGCCCCAGCATTTT. Translation: CAISEKGGASNQPQHF.

This chain connects TRBV6-5 to TRBJ2-7, with 9 bases identical to TRBD1. With 0 bases clipped from V and 2 bases from J, the junction kept 2 bases outside the gene matches. This CDR3 spans 15 amino acids. Per germline, CDR1 MNHEY and CDR2 SVGAGI. As DNA, the CDR3 is TGTGCCAGCAGTTACTCCCGGACAGGGGCCTACGAGCAGTACTTC. This codes for CASSYSRTGAYEQYF.

The chain recombines TRBV9 with TRBJ2-5, with no clear D. This CDR3 spans 14 amino acids. The V gene lost 4 bases and the J gene lost 2 bases, with 12 bases spanning the gap. The germline CDR1 and CDR2 sequences are SGDLS and YYNGEE. The CDR3 sequence: CASSPGEVQETQYF. The CDR3 nucleotides are TGTGCCAGCAGCCCCGGCGAGGTGCAAGAGACCCAGTACTTC.

V is TRBV5-6 and J is TRBJ2-3, with a weak D call TRBD1 (6 bases). The germline V gene encodes CDR1 SGHDT and CDR2 YYEEEE. This CDR3 spans 14 amino acids. V lost 3 bases, J lost 4 bases, and 12 bases lay in between. CDR3 DNA sequence: TGTGCCAGCAGCTGGGGACAAGGCGCAGATACGCAGTATTTT. It yields the protein CASSWGQGADTQYF.

V is TRBV2 and J is TRBJ2-7; 7 bases align to TRBD2. This CDR3 is built from 14 residues. Germline CDR1 and CDR2: SNHLY and FYNNEI. The V segment lost 7 bases and the J segment 1 base; nucleotides outside the gene matches: 7. The CDR3 sequence is CASTYGGGSYEQYF. The CDR3 bases are TGTGCCAGCACCTATGGGGGGGGTTCCTACGAGCAGTACTTC.

V gene TRBV6-5 combines with J gene TRBJ1-2; D remains ambiguous. Trimming shortened V by 0 bases and J by 2 bases, and 13 bases separated the two germline ends. Germline V gene data show CDR1 as MNHEY and CDR2 as SVGAGI. The CDR3 spans 16 residues. The CDR3 DNA reads TGTGCCAGCAGTTACTCCATTTCGGGAAAGAACTATGGCTACACCTTC. This sequence encodes CASSYSISGKNYGYTF.

This rearrangement joins TRBV19 to TRBJ1-1; D possibly corresponds to TRBD1 (5 bases). The CDR3 runs to 14 residues. V was cut by 6 bases and J by 2 bases, with 13 bases left in between. Germline CDR1 reads LNHDA; CDR2 reads SQIVND (reference sequence). The CDR3 sequence is CASRIGTDNTEAFF. DNA of the CDR3: TGTGCCAGTAGAATCGGGACGGATAACACTGAAGCTTTCTTT.